The rows below give T cell receptor beta chains drawn from one sample of a study of response to subunit inactivated influenza vaccine. TCRdb reprocessed the RT-PCR reads with MiXCR, giving one entry per CDR3 protein. The sample lists about 170,000 distinct CDR3 sequences; 9.5% to 15% were seen once. These sequences were also reported in another study, on T cells expressing NK-cell markers.

The sample was CD8+ T cells sorted from PBMCs, taken less than 13 days after vaccination. These receptors were obtained from a man aged 50-60 years who received an inactivated influenza vaccine. Each CDR3 is given without its conserved first and last residue.

j_call | v_call | cdr3_aa
TRBJ2-7 | TRBV11-2 | ASSLGHSYEQY
TRBJ2-7 | TRBV12-3/TRBV12-4 | ASSGGAYEQY
TRBJ1-3 | TRBV20-1 | SVLERQGAGNTIY
TRBJ2-7 | TRBV7-6 | ASSFRAEGAYEQY
TRBJ2-1 | TRBV5-6 | ARGPGVLGNEQF
TRBJ1-4 | TRBV20-1 | SVHGQGNEKLF
TRBJ2-2 | TRBV7-9 | ASSLASGYTGELF
TRBJ2-2 | TRBV5-1 | ASSMTGGDLTGELF
TRBJ2-1 | TRBV7-6 | ASSPGLAGNIYNEQF
TRBJ2-3 | TRBV27 | ASSPPSWAVDTQY
TRBJ1-1 | TRBV7-6 | ASSPLYLEGNTEAF
TRBJ1-6 | TRBV4-2 | ASSQGAIRDSSPLH
TRBJ2-1 | TRBV3-1 | ASTGSPSGNEQF
TRBJ2-1 | TRBV15 | ATSRVLAGGGNEQF
TRBJ2-5 | TRBV25-1 | ASSEYWGPQETQY
TRBJ2-7 | TRBV28 | ASRETGLAGSYEVQY
TRBJ2-7 | TRBV7-2 | ASSLGEYEQY
TRBJ2-1 | TRBV12-3/TRBV12-4 | ASSPEDSYNEQF
TRBJ2-1 | TRBV7-9 | ASSLSPGTAHNEQF
TRBJ2-2 | TRBV3-1 | ASSQVRTTTGELF
TRBJ2-7 | TRBV20-1 | SADRPGAYEQY
TRBJ2-5 | TRBV3-1 | ASSQDGLAEETQY
TRBJ2-7 | TRBV25-1 | ASSEYSLSDEQY
TRBJ2-1 | TRBV14 | ASSQIADPYNEQF
TRBJ2-3 | TRBV7-8 | ASSPHGDADTQY
TRBJ2-2 | TRBV12-3/TRBV12-4 | ASSFSRHTGELF
TRBJ1-1 | TRBV2 | ASNPRANTEAF
TRBJ2-1 | TRBV11-2 | ASSPPGHDNEQF
TRBJ2-1 | TRBV10-3 | AIRPVTEINEQF
TRBJ2-1 | TRBV27 | ASSPSTSGSYNEQF
TRBJ2-7 | TRBV10-2 | ASMGDEQY
TRBJ2-1 | TRBV20-1 | SASYPLLAGVVNEQF
TRBJ2-2 | TRBV4-2 | ASSQVINSGGLRGGELF
TRBJ2-7 | TRBV28 | ASSAGTGPYEQY
TRBJ2-1 | TRBV6-1 | ASSGLRDWGYNEQF
TRBJ2-7 | TRBV20-1 | SASVLAGAYEQY
TRBJ2-7 | TRBV6-6 | ASSPRRDEQY
TRBJ2-7 | TRBV3-1 | ASSPVGVAGGIYEQY